This T cell receptor beta chain was recovered during a study of response to subunit inactivated influenza vaccine. CDR1 and CDR2 (germline): MNHEY, SVGEGT. CDR3 length: 13 residues. V shed 7 bases, J shed 7 bases, and the junction held 7 bases outside the gene matches. TCRdb fed the RT-PCR reads into MiXCR, producing one record per CDR3 protein. This table has 590,000 or so distinct CDR3 sequences, 13% to 15% appearing once. The rearrangement uses TRBV6-2 or TRBV6-3 and TRBJ1-5, with 7 bases fitting TRBD1. The sequence came from a man aged 50 or older who received an inactivated influenza vaccine. The specimen was PBMCs from blood, collected approximately 15 days before vaccination. The CDR3 region is CASTLDRAQPQHF. The CDR3 nucleotides read TGTGCCAGCACCCTTGACAGGGCCCAGCCCCAGCATTTT.